The clone carrying this T cell receptor (beta chain) appeared a few times. Antigen: not known. The sample belongs to a study of beta chain features in type 1 diabetes. General study points: Moderately but significantly shorter TCRB CDR3s were found in Type 1 diabetes patients in all four CD4+ subsets.

The study reverse transcribed the entire isolated RNA, so it sequenced expressed TCRB transcripts. The assay was immunoSEQ multiplex PCR, and TCRdb's table has in-frame clones only and misses some. The sample carries around 150,000 clones, approximately 10% recorded once. The CDR3 is 15 residues long. Germline CDR1 and CDR2: MDHEN and SYDVKM. V was pared by 8 bases and J by 5 bases, with 9 bases of the junction left unmatched. Specimen: central memory CD4+ T cells from blood. The chain couples TRBV28 to TRBJ2-2; TRBD1 agrees at 9 bases. This TCR derives from a woman younger than 45 with type 1 diabetes. The CDR3 is CASQQGAAWTGELFF. The DNA of the CDR3 is TGTGCCAGCCAACAGGGGGCCGCGTGGACCGGGGAGCTGTTTTTT.